The 30 T cell receptor beta chains reported below all come from one sample, sequenced in a study of control samples from healthy donors and cancer patients. Clones were sequenced by immunoSEQ multiplex PCR, and TCRdb holds only the in-frame ones, with some missing. The table lists 75,000 to 80,000 clones, about nine tenths of them singletons. Specimen: PBMCs. Every receptor here comes from a woman in her 50s with colorectal cancer.

The chain has TRBV3-1 (or the pseudogene TRBV3-2) and TRBJ2-7; D is uncertain. Germline CDR1 and CDR2: LGHDT and YNNKEL (reference sequence). The germline V and J ends were trimmed by 3 bases and 6 bases, with 18 bases remaining between them. The CDR3 is 15 amino acids. CDR3 amino acids: CASSHSSPGSGEQYV. The CDR3 DNA follows: TGTGCCAGCAGCCATTCAAGCCCTGGGTCGGGCGAGCAGTACGTC.

The chain joins TRBV4-1 to TRBJ1-1, with D unclear. CDR1 and CDR2 (germline): MGHRA, YSYEKL. The ends were cut back, 1 base at V and 4 bases at J, with 7 bases in the middle. This CDR3 region has 13 residues. CDR3 sequence reads: CASSQVWGTEAFF. CDR3 bases: TGCGCCAGCAGCCAAGTTTGGGGCACTGAAGCTTTCTTT.

The chain has TRBV6-1 and TRBJ1-5; tentative D call: TRBD1 (6 bases). Trimming pared 3 bases from V and 3 bases from J, leaving 12 bases between. CDR1 and CDR2 (germline): MNHNS, SASEGT. The CDR3 extends over 15 amino acids. The CDR3 is CASSDGQKLNQPQHF. The DNA of the CDR3 is TGTGCCAGCAGTGATGGACAGAAACTCAATCAGCCCCAGCATTTT.

The J gene is TRBJ2-7, the V gene TRBV7-9; the D gene is possibly TRBD2 (5 bases). V lost 3 bases, J lost 7 bases, and 13 bases lay in between. Germline-derived CDR1 and CDR2 are SEHNR and FQNEAQ (reference sequence). The CDR3 is made up of 13 amino acids. This chain's CDR3 is CASSFPDSGEQYV. CDR3 nucleotides: TGTGCCAGCAGCTTTCCGGATTCGGGGGAGCAGTACGTC.

In this sample, this clone turned up once. V and J are TRBV10-2 and TRBJ1-6; no reliable D call. The CDR3 is made up of 15 amino acids. Trimming cost V 4 bases and J 5 bases, with 12 bases left between them. The germline CDR1 and CDR2 sequences are WSHSY and SAAADI. Written as DNA, the CDR3 is TGCGCCAGCAGTGGGCGACGGCAAAATAATTCACCCCTCCACTTT. Protein: CASSGRRQNNSPLHF.

This clone was recorded only once. V and J are TRBV29-1 and TRBJ2-2; possible D gene TRBD1, 5 bases. V dropped 6 bases and J dropped 5 bases, with 16 bases sitting between them. CDR3 size: 14 residues. Germline-derived CDR1 and CDR2 are SQVTM and ANQGSEA. The CDR3 region is CSVRVPGRTGELFF. CDR3 sequence (DNA): TGCAGCGTCCGCGTCCCAGGGCGGACCGGGGAGCTGTTTTTT.

The chain has TRBV7-8 and TRBJ1-2, with D possibly being TRBD1 (6 bases). The germline CDR1 and CDR2 sequences are SGHVS and FQNEAQ. Deletions cut 0 bases from V and 4 bases from J, with 12 bases between. The length of the CDR3 is 15 residues. CDR3 protein: CASSLAPGVGYGYTF. The DNA of the CDR3 is TGTGCCAGCAGCTTAGCGCCAGGGGTAGGCTATGGCTACACCTTC.

This clone has a single count. This chain joins TRBV28 and TRBJ1-1; no firm D call. The CDR3 extends over 11 amino acids. V lost 6 bases and J 11 bases, leaving 13 bases between the germline ends. Per germline, CDR1 MDHEN and CDR2 SYDVKM. CDR3 loop: CASRREMGAFF. CDR3 bases: TGTGCCAGCAGGAGAGAGATGGGGGCTTTCTTT.

This clone was seen at least ten times. The J gene is TRBJ1-5, the V gene TRBV28; no definite D call. The CDR3 is 14 residues long. Looked up from germline, CDR1 is MDHEN and CDR2 is SYDVKM. Trimming pared 3 bases from V and 0 bases from J, leaving 6 bases between. The CDR3 is CASSFRLSNQPQHF. CDR3 bases: TGTGCCAGCAGTTTTCGACTTAGCAATCAGCCCCAGCATTTT.

This clone was counted a few times. The rearrangement links TRBV6-2 or TRBV6-3 to TRBJ1-5; perhaps TRBD1 as D (5 bases). The CDR3 covers 13 residues. Trimming removed 5 bases from V and 6 bases from J, with 11 bases in between. Per germline, CDR1 MNHEY and CDR2 SVGEGT. The CDR3 DNA sequence: TGTGCCAGCAGTCCCGGACACCCTCAGCCCCAGCATTTT. Protein sequence: CASSPGHPQPQHF.

The rearrangement links TRBV23-1 to TRBJ2-7, with 8 bases aligning to TRBD1. TRBV23-1 is classed as an ORF, of uncertain function. The V segment lost 4 bases and the J segment 5 bases; nucleotides outside the gene matches: 4. The CDR3 length is 13 residues. The CDR3 DNA reads TGCGCCAGCAGTCCACGACAGGGGAACGAGCAGTACGTC. Protein sequence: CASSPRQGNEQYV.

The V gene is TRBV24-1, the J gene TRBJ2-3; TRBD1 matches at 8 bases. Per the germline V gene, CDR1 is KGHDR and CDR2 is SFDVKD. Trimming cost V 0 bases and J 2 bases; bases outside gene matches: 0. This CDR3 region has 15 residues. CDR3 protein: CATSDLQGATDTQYF. The CDR3 nucleotides are TGTGCCACCAGTGATTTGCAGGGGGCCACAGATACGCAGTATTTT.

The CDR3 sequence is CASSLGGTGGGGYTF. For the CDR3, the DNA is TGTGCCAGCAGCTTAGGGGGGACAGGGGGCGGTGGCTACACCTTC. This chain uses TRBV7-2 with TRBJ1-2; 12 nucleotides agree with TRBD1. There are 15 residues in the CDR3. Germline loops: CDR1 SGHTA, CDR2 FQGNSA. Trimming at V came to 1 base and at J to 7 bases, leaving 4 bases not matched to a gene.

The rearrangement joins TRBV12-3 or TRBV12-4 to TRBJ1-2, with D possibly being TRBD1 (5 bases). V was clipped by 5 bases and J by 8 bases, with 12 bases between them. The CDR3 sequence is 12 residues long. DNA of the CDR3: TGTGCCAGCAGTCAGGGACTATTCGGCTACACCTTC. Amino acid sequence: CASSQGLFGYTF.

The chain employs TRBV6-5 and TRBJ2-3; D gene unclear. This CDR3 contains 16 residues. The ends were cut back, 6 bases at V and 1 base at J, with 17 bases in the middle. Germline V gene data show CDR1 as MNHEY and CDR2 as SVGAGI. The DNA for the CDR3 is TGTGCCAGCAGCTACCAGGCGACTGGCGGCACAGATACGCAGTATTTT. Its protein is CASSYQATGGTDTQYF.

J is TRBJ1-6 and V is TRBV7-2; 12 nucleotides line up with TRBD1. Germline V gene sequence: CDR1 SGHTA, CDR2 FQGNSA. The CDR3 runs 15 residues. V lost 4 bases and J lost 10; bases outside the gene matches: 5. CDR3 nucleotide sequence: TGTGCCAGCAGCTGGGGACAGGGGGCTTGGTCACCCCTCCACTTT. This gives the protein CASSWGQGAWSPLHF. The full variable domain, with the rest looked up from reference TRBV7-2 and TRBJ1-6, is GAGVSQSPSNKVTEKGKDVELRCDPISGHTALYWYRQSLGQGLEFLIYFQGNSAPDKSGLPSDRFSAERTGGSVSTLTIQRTQQEDSAVYLCASSWGQGAWSPLHFGNGTRLTVT.

This chain uses TRBV3-1 (or the pseudogene TRBV3-2) with TRBJ2-1; a possible D gene is TRBD2 (5 bases). In germline, CDR1 is LGHDT, CDR2 YNNKEL (reference sequence). The V end lost 4 bases, the J end lost 3 bases, and 16 bases lay between the germline ends. The CDR3 has 16 amino acids. The CDR3, as DNA: TGTGCCAGCAGCCCCCGGACTTCCCTAGTCTACAATGAGCAGTTCTTC. Translated, it gives CASSPRTSLVYNEQFF.

This sequence joins TRBV19 and TRBJ1-6; 8 bases agree with TRBD1. With V trimmed by 1 base and J by 10 bases, 9 bases remained unmatched. CDR3 size: 16 residues. Germline CDR1 and CDR2: LNHDA and SQIVND (reference sequence). The CDR3 DNA sequence: TGTGCCAGTAGTATAGTTTTGGCCGGACAGGGCTCACCCCTCCACTTT. This gives the protein CASSIVLAGQGSPLHF.

This clone was observed once. The chain couples TRBV2 to TRBJ1-5; no reliable D call. Germline V gene data show CDR1 as SNHLY and CDR2 as FYNNEI. This CDR3 spans 14 amino acids. V was shortened by 3 bases and J by 2 bases, with 8 bases between the two germline ends. The chain's CDR3 is CASSEGLGNQPQHF. DNA of the CDR3: TGTGCCAGCAGTGAGGGTTTGGGCAATCAGCCCCAGCATTTT.

The chain couples TRBV7-9 to TRBJ2-3; TRBD2 aligns across 7 bases. CDR3 size: 16 residues. Germline V gene sequence: CDR1 SEHNR, CDR2 FQNEAQ (reference sequence). V lost 4 bases to trimming and J lost 0 bases; unmatched junction nucleotides: 7. The CDR3 here is CASSSFWGGSTDTQYF. The CDR3 nucleotides read TGTGCCAGCAGCTCCTTCTGGGGGGGAAGCACAGATACGCAGTATTTT.

The chain has TRBV7-8 and TRBJ1-2; 8 bases are shared with TRBD1. Germline-derived CDR1 and CDR2 are SGHVS and FQNEAQ. This CDR3 contains 17 residues. Unmatched junction bases numbered 19, after V lost 5 bases and J lost 8 bases. The CDR3 nucleotides are TGTGCCAGCAGCAATCCAGCCCCTACAGGGGGTAGTAGAGGCTACACCTTC. This translates into CASSNPAPTGGSRGYTF.

This chain joins TRBV6-2 or TRBV6-3 and TRBJ2-1, with 8 positions matching TRBD1. Germline CDR1 and CDR2: MNHEY and SVGEGT. With 5 bases clipped from V and 3 bases from J, the junction kept 6 bases outside the gene matches. CDR3 length: 15 amino acids. The CDR3 is CASSHGQGRYNEQFF. The DNA for the CDR3 is TGTGCCAGCAGTCACGGACAGGGACGCTACAATGAGCAGTTCTTC.

The V call is TRBV5-5, the J call TRBJ2-7; D unclear. Germline V gene lookup returns CDR1 SGHKS and CDR2 YYEKEE (reference sequence). The CDR3 contains 9 residues. The germline V and J ends were trimmed by 2 bases and 8 bases, with 2 bases remaining between them. The CDR3 reads CASSFKQYV. The DNA for the CDR3 is TGTGCCAGCAGCTTCAAGCAGTACGTC.

The rearrangement links TRBV9 to TRBJ2-2; D may be TRBD2 (6 bases). Germline CDR1 reads SGDLS; CDR2 reads YYNGEE. This CDR3 spans 15 amino acids. V was trimmed by 0 bases and J by 4 bases, leaving 10 bases between them. The CDR3 region is CASSVGGAGTGELFF. Written as DNA, the CDR3 is TGTGCCAGCAGCGTAGGCGGGGCGGGCACCGGGGAGCTGTTTTTT.

The chain couples TRBV12-3 or TRBV12-4 to TRBJ1-1, with a possible D match to TRBD1 (6 bases). The CDR3 extends over 13 amino acids. V was clipped by 4 bases and J by 4 bases, with 10 bases between them. CDR3 loop: CASSSTGSTEAFF. The CDR3 DNA reads as TGTGCCAGCAGTTCAACAGGGTCCACTGAAGCTTTCTTT.

In this sample, this clone turned up once. The chain joins TRBV3-1 (or the pseudogene TRBV3-2) to TRBJ1-5; no definite D call. Between the trimmed V and J ends, which lost 4 bases and 3 bases, there was a span of 10 bases. The CDR3 length is 14 residues. Germline V lookup: CDR1 LGHDT, CDR2 YNNKEL (reference sequence). CDR3 sequence: CASSLGNNNQPQHF. The CDR3 bases are TGTGCCAGCAGCCTCGGGAACAACAATCAGCCCCAGCATTTT.

The V gene is TRBV27, the J gene TRBJ2-1; 7 bases fit TRBD2. The CDR3 consists of 14 residues. Germline CDR1 MNHEY, CDR2 SMNVEV (reference sequence). The ends lost 8 bases at V and 7 bases at J; junction bases unmatched: 11. The CDR3 reads CASRRWGEGNEQFF. CDR3 DNA sequence: TGTGCCAGCCGTCGGTGGGGGGAGGGGAATGAGCAGTTCTTC.

J is TRBJ2-5 and V is TRBV27; D remains unclear. The V end was cut by 8 bases, the J end by 5 bases, with 15 bases between. Germline V gene data show CDR1 as MNHEY and CDR2 as SMNVEV (reference sequence). CDR3 length: 13 residues. The CDR3 DNA sequence: TGTGCCAGCGCCCCGCAACTATGGGAGACCCAGTACTTC. This translates into CASAPQLWETQYF.

The chain carries TRBV5-1 and TRBJ2-2; D is uncertain. The CDR3 covers 17 residues. The V gene lost 0 bases and the J gene lost 0 bases, with 12 bases spanning the gap. The germline V gene has CDR1 SGHRS and CDR2 YFSETQ. CDR3 protein: CASSLAPAAANTGELFF. The DNA for the CDR3 is TGCGCCAGCAGCTTGGCCCCTGCGGCAGCGAACACCGGGGAGCTGTTTTTT.

CDR3 region: CASSVTSGNNQPQHF. CDR3 nucleotides: TGTGCCAGCAGCGTGACATCCGGGAACAATCAGCCCCAGCATTTT. The V and J genes are TRBV7-2 and TRBJ1-5; D remains ambiguous. CDR1 is SGHTA and CDR2 is FQGNSA in the germline V gene. The V and J ends lost 5 bases and 3 bases respectively, with 14 bases between them. The CDR3 runs 15 residues.